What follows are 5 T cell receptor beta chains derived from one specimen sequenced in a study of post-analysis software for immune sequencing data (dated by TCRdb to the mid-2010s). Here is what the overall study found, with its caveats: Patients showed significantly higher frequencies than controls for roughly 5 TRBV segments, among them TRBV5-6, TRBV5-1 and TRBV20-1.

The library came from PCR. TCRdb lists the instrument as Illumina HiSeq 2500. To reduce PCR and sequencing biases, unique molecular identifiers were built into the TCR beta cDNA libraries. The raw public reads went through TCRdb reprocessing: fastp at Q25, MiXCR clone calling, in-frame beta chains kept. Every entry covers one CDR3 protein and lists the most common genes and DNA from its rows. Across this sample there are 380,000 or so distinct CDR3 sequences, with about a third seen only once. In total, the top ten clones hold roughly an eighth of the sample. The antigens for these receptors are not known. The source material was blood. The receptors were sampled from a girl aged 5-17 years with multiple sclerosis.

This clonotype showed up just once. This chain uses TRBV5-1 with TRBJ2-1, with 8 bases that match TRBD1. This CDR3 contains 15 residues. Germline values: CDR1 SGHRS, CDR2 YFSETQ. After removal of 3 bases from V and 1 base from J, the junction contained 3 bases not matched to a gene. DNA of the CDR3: TGCGCCAGCAGCTGGGACAGGTCATCCTACAATGAGCAGTTCTTC. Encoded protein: CASSWDRSSYNEQFF.

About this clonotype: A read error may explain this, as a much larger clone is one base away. CDR3 sequence reads: CSVGADTYEQYF. DNA of the CDR3: TGCAGCGTTGGGGCGGACACCTACGAGCAGTACTTC. The chain joins TRBV29-1 to TRBJ2-4, with D perhaps matching TRBD1 (5 bases). The closer fit of TRBJ2-7 to the DNA end suggests the J call may be wrong. Germline CDR1 and CDR2: SQVTM and ANQGSEA. CDR3 size: 12 residues.

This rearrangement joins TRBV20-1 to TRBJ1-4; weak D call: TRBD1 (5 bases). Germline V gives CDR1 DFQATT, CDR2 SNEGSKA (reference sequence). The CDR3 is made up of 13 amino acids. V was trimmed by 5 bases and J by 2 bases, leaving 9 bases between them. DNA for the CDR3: TGCAGTGCTGGGGGGGGGACTAATGAAAAACTGTTTTTT. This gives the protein CSAGGGTNEKLFF.

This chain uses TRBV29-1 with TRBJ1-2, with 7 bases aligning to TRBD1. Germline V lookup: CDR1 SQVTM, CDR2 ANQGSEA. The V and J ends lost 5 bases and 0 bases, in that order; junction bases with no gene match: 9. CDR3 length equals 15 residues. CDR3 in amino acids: CSVPGTVFTNYGYTF. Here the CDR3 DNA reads TGCAGCGTTCCGGGGACAGTCTTCACTAACTATGGCTACACCTTC.

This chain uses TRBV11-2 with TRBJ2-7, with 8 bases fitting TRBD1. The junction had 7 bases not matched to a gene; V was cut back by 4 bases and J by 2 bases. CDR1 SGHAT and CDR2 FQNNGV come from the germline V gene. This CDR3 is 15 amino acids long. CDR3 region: CASSSFRTGPYEQYF. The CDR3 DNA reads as TGTGCCAGCAGCTCCTTCCGGACAGGGCCCTACGAGCAGTACTTC.